Included here is one TCR beta chain sequence, with context. Primers included in the PCR were 60 Vbeta and 13 Jbeta primers. Some clones are missing from TCRdb's copy, which holds only in-frame ones; the method was immunoSEQ multiplex PCR. Recorded here are 130,000 to 150,000 clones; the top ten clones represent 0.96%. The data stem from a study of cytomegalovirus exposure and HLA in healthy donors. The sequenced material came from PBMCs. This clonotype originated in a male donor in good health and CMV-seronegative.

The CDR3 spells CASSERGRTIGEQYF. CDR3 nucleotides: TGTGCCAGCAGTGAACGCGGGAGGACCATTGGGGAGCAGTACTTC. The rearrangement joins TRBV2 to TRBJ2-7; 8 positions match TRBD2. From germline, CDR1 is SNHLY and CDR2 FYNNEI. The CDR3 contains 15 residues. V shed 2 bases, J shed 7 bases, and the junction held 10 bases outside the gene matches.